A selection of T cell receptor beta chains follows, all from one sample in a study of vaccination effects on CD4 cells after COVID-19. The antigens of these receptors remain unknown. Measured with immunoSEQ multiplex PCR; TCRdb has only the in-frame clones, and not every one. This repertoire shows 75,000 to 100,000 clones, around 74% found once; its top ten account for approximately 1%. The specimen was CD4+ T cells from PBMCs cultured with HCoV-OC43 spike peptides, collected after COVID-19 vaccination. These receptors were collected from a human donor who received a COVID-19 vaccine. The CDR3 runs from the conserved cysteine through the conserved F or W. The D gene is left open where the match is weak.

V gene	CDR3 length	D gene	J gene	CDR3 protein
TRBV28	14	-	TRBJ1-4	CASSAQGTNEKLFF
TRBV29-1	12	-	TRBJ1-3	CSVGNSGNTIYF
TRBV10-3	14	-	TRBJ1-1	CAISTSGKNTEAFF
TRBV29-1	14	-	TRBJ1-1	CSVEETGPRTGAFF
TRBV30	15	-	TRBJ1-4	CACRRGEATNEKLFF
TRBV4-1	20	TRBD1	TRBJ1-4	CASSQFYGSFPTGGDEKLFF
TRBV3-1/TRBV3-2	16	-	TRBJ2-5	CASQEGAGGLQETQYF
TRBV5-5	15	-	TRBJ1-6	CASSRETGVNSPLHF
TRBV7-3	14	-	TRBJ1-2	CASSLSGENYGYTF
TRBV5-5	15	-	TRBJ2-1	CASSQGPTSYNEQFF
TRBV6-6	14	TRBD2	TRBJ2-3	CASGRLAGGDTQYF
TRBV11-2	14	-	TRBJ2-5	CASSRPVGWQTQYF
TRBV6-5	14	TRBD1	TRBJ1-2	CASSTDRVGYGYTF
TRBV9	17	-	TRBJ1-1	CASSPGTPGGLATEAFF
TRBV2	16	TRBD1	TRBJ1-4	CASSGGLTGGNEKLFF
TRBV14	12	-	TRBJ1-2	CASSQDSYGYTF
TRBV5-1	14	-	TRBJ2-5	CASSLVWGLSTQYF
TRBV5-1	18	TRBD1	TRBJ1-6	CASRDWDRGKSYNSPLHF
TRBV18	16	-	TRBJ1-1	CASSPANRVENTEAFF
TRBV4-1	17	-	TRBJ2-1	CASSRGGLFPSYNEQFF
TRBV19	15	-	TRBJ1-6	CASSMAGFDNSPLHF
TRBV29-1	12	TRBD1	TRBJ1-4	CSVRQGREKLFF
TRBV2	13	-	TRBJ1-1	CASSLTDQAEAFF
TRBV3-1/TRBV3-2	12	-	TRBJ2-3	CASSLAGTVPYF
TRBV4-1	18	-	TRBJ1-1	CASSQDRRGGSLNTEAFF
TRBV24-1	12	-	TRBJ2-1	CATSGREYEQFF
TRBV6-5	14	-	TRBJ1-6	CASRVPGLRQSLHF
TRBV27	15	-	TRBJ2-2	CASSLFSGHTGELFF
TRBV5-5	15	-	TRBJ1-5	CASSFLHRGNQPQHF
TRBV6-4	15	-	TRBJ1-5	CASRPTGFSNQPQHF
TRBV5-1	17	TRBD1	TRBJ1-5	CASSIGTGENGNQPQHF
TRBV5-5	16	-	TRBJ2-1	CASSLGGGDGSNEQFF
TRBV7-9	15	TRBD1	TRBJ1-5	CASSPWTGTNQPQHF
TRBV14	15	-	TRBJ2-2	CASSQDLSPTGELFF
TRBV27	13	-	TRBJ1-3	CASSSRTGNTIYF
TRBV6-4	13	-	TRBJ1-1	CASSALRGSEAFF
TRBV6-2/TRBV6-3	16	TRBD2	TRBJ2-3	CASSRQASGGTDTQYF
TRBV12-3/TRBV12-4	12	-	TRBJ2-1	CASTRGANEQFF
TRBV7-9	15	-	TRBJ1-2	CASSLAIGGKDGYTF
TRBV5-1	15	TRBD1	TRBJ2-1	CASSFGAGGGNEQFF
TRBV23-1	16	-	TRBJ1-1	CASSQKTRVPNTEAFF
TRBV28	17	TRBD2	TRBJ2-2	CASNSLPGLAGAGELFF
TRBV7-2	15	-	TRBJ1-2	CASSLVAGFNYGYTF
TRBV5-8	15	TRBD2	TRBJ2-3	CASRLAGAPTDTQYF
TRBV2	15	-	TRBJ1-6	CASSDQGSYNSPLHF
TRBV14	15	TRBD2	TRBJ2-3	CASSRGLPFTDTQYF
TRBV11-2	15	TRBD1	TRBJ1-2	CASSYGTGPNYGYTF